One sample yielded the 20 T cell receptor beta chains listed below, sequenced in a study of beta chain features in type 1 diabetes. Study outcomes and limitations: Among patients with Type 1 diabetes, TCRB CDR3s were moderately but significantly shorter in every one of the four CD4+ subsets.

Their target antigens are unknown. The isolated RNA, all of it, was reverse transcribed, so expressed TCRB transcripts were what got sequenced. Repertoires were generated with immunoSEQ multiplex PCR, while TCRdb's copy carries only in-frame clones and drops some. The sample contains 400,000 or so clones, 10% to 15% of which appear only once. Sequencing was performed on naive CD4+ T cells from blood. These receptors were taken from a young woman with type 1 diabetes.

V is TRBV5-1 and J is TRBJ2-7, with 7 bases lining up with TRBD1. Per germline, CDR1 SGHRS and CDR2 YFSETQ. With 4 bases clipped from V and 4 bases from J, the junction kept 8 bases outside the gene matches. The length of the CDR3 is 14 residues. Written as DNA, the CDR3 is TGCGCCAGCAGCCCGAGCGACAGGGTGTACGAGCAGTACTTC. Translation gives CASSPSDRVYEQYF.

The CDR3 coding sequence is TGTGCCAGCAGCCCGGGGGACAGGGTCTCCTCCTACGAGCAGTACTTC. Its protein is CASSPGDRVSSYEQYF. The rearrangement joins TRBV7-2 to TRBJ2-7; 9 nucleotides align to TRBD1. The germline CDR1 and CDR2 sequences are SGHTA and FQGNSA. The CDR3 loop spans 16 amino acids. Unmatched junction bases numbered 8, after V lost 5 bases and J lost 0 bases.

The rearrangement joins TRBV5-6 to TRBJ1-2; 11 positions agree with TRBD1. Germline CDR1 is SGHDT and CDR2 is YYEEEE. With V trimmed by 4 bases and J by 3 bases, 8 bases remained unmatched. The CDR3 consists of 16 residues. In DNA form, the CDR3 reads TGTGCCAGCAGCCCAGGACAGGGGGCGTCATACTATGGCTACACCTTC. As protein: CASSPGQGASYYGYTF.

The V gene is TRBV7-7, the J gene TRBJ2-7, with TRBD1 identical over 9 bases. V shed 5 bases, J shed 3 bases, and the junction held 8 bases outside the gene matches. Germline V gene data show CDR1 as SSHAT and CDR2 as FNYEAQ (reference sequence). The CDR3 contains 15 residues. The CDR3 spells CASSRDRGGNYEQYF. The CDR3 region has the DNA TGTGCCAGCAGCCGAGACAGGGGGGGCAACTACGAGCAGTACTTC.

On this clone itself: Other DNA sequences of this sample code for an identical CDR3. The rearrangement joins TRBV14 to TRBJ2-5; D is ambiguous. The CDR3 contains 12 residues. The ends were cut back, 1 base at V and 5 bases at J, with 5 bases in the middle. Germline values: CDR1 SGHDN, CDR2 FVKESK. CDR3 nucleotide sequence: TGTGCCAGCAGCCAAGCCCGGGAGACCCAGTACTTC. It specifies CASSQARETQYF.

This clone was counted only a few times. This chain links TRBV2 with TRBJ1-2; 9 bases fit TRBD1. In germline, CDR1 is SNHLY, CDR2 FYNNEI. The ends lost 5 bases at V and 6 bases at J; junction bases unmatched: 10. CDR3 length: 15 amino acids. DNA of the CDR3: TGTGCCAGCAGTTCCAAGGCGAACAGGGGGCATGGCTACACCTTC. Translated: CASSSKANRGHGYTF. The entire variable domain, with the rest obtained from reference TRBV2 and TRBJ1-2, is as follows: EPEVTQTPSHQVTQMGQEVILRCVPISNHLYFYWYRQILGQKVEFLVSFYNNEISEKSEIFDDQFSVERPDGSNFTLKIRSTKLEDSAMYFCASSSKANRGHGYTFGSGTRLTVV.

The chain joins TRBV20-1 to TRBJ1-1; D gene uncertain. Germline V gene lookup returns CDR1 DFQATT and CDR2 SNEGSKA (reference sequence). V was clipped by 3 bases and J by 5 bases, with 7 bases between them. The CDR3 length is 11 residues. CDR3 sequence: CSASSSTEAFF. The CDR3 region has the DNA TGCAGTGCTAGTTCCAGTACTGAAGCTTTCTTT.

The CDR3 protein is CASRYQRYSYNEQFF. CDR3 nucleotide sequence: TGTGCCAGCAGGTACCAGCGGTACTCCTACAATGAGCAGTTCTTC. The V call is TRBV7-8, the J call TRBJ2-1; D is possibly TRBD2 (5 bases). This CDR3 region has 15 residues. Trimming shortened V by 6 bases and J by 0 bases, and 12 bases separated the two germline ends. Germline-derived CDR1 and CDR2 are SGHVS and FQNEAQ.

This clone was detected a few times. The rearrangement joins TRBV25-1 to TRBJ1-3; D not certain. Germline V CDR1 and CDR2: MGHDK, SYGVNS. The CDR3 sequence is 13 residues long. Deletions cut 7 bases from V and 1 base from J, with 8 bases between. The CDR3 DNA is TGTGCCAGCACAAGCGGATCTGGAAACACCATATATTTT. Translating gives CASTSGSGNTIYF.

This clone turned up a few times. The V and J genes are TRBV15 and TRBJ2-3; D is perhaps TRBD2 (5 bases). From germline, CDR1 is LNHNV and CDR2 YYDKDF (reference sequence). There are 14 residues in the CDR3. V was shortened by 3 bases and J by 0 bases, with 7 bases between the two germline ends. The CDR3 nucleotides read TGTGCCACCAGCAGGGGAGTTAGCACAGATACGCAGTATTTT. This sequence encodes CATSRGVSTDTQYF.

This clone showed up just a few times. The gene calls are TRBV28 and TRBJ2-4; 9 nucleotides line up with TRBD2. The V segment lost 5 bases and the J segment 1 base; nucleotides outside the gene matches: 6. CDR3 length: 16 amino acids. Germline V gene lookup returns CDR1 MDHEN and CDR2 SYDVKM. CDR3 in amino acids: CASSPAAGGAKNIQYF. CDR3 DNA sequence: TGTGCCAGCAGTCCTGCTGCGGGAGGGGCCAAAAACATTCAGTACTTC.

The V gene is TRBV5-4, the J gene TRBJ2-1, with 9 bases lining up with TRBD2. From germline, CDR1 is SGHNT and CDR2 YYREEE (reference sequence). Trimming took 2 bases from V and 6 from J; bases not matched to a gene: 9. This CDR3 contains 16 residues. The CDR3, as DNA: TGTGCCAGCAGCTTAGCCGGGACAGCGGGAGGCAATGAGCAGTTCTTC. Encoded protein: CASSLAGTAGGNEQFF.

This clone appeared a few times. The rearrangement links TRBV6-5 to TRBJ1-2; the match to TRBD1 covers 12 bases. The CDR3 sequence is 16 residues long. J was trimmed by 5 bases and V by 0 bases; bases with no gene match: 4. CDR1 is MNHEY, CDR2 SVGAGI, per germline. The CDR3 DNA reads as TGTGCCAGCAGTTACTCCGGGACAGGGGGCCCATATGGCTACACCTTC. Its protein product is CASSYSGTGGPYGYTF.

The chain joins TRBV6-6 to TRBJ1-6, with 7 bases matching TRBD1. In germline, CDR1 is MNHNY, CDR2 SVGAGI (reference sequence). The CDR3 is 15 amino acids. The ends lost 5 bases at V and 5 bases at J; junction bases unmatched: 6. The CDR3 region is CASSARQGDNSPLHF. The CDR3 coding sequence is TGTGCCAGCAGTGCCCGACAGGGTGATAATTCACCCCTCCACTTT.

The chain is built from TRBV29-1 and TRBJ1-1; tentatively, D is TRBD1 (5 bases). The CDR3 is made up of 13 amino acids. Germline lookup yields CDR1 SQVTM and CDR2 ANQGSEA. The V end lost 6 bases, the J end lost 4 bases, and 15 bases lay between the germline ends. DNA for the CDR3: TGCAGCGTGGGGCCGAGGTTGGCCACTGAAGCTTTCTTT. Residues: CSVGPRLATEAFF.

The chain couples TRBV7-8 to TRBJ1-2; tentative D call: TRBD1 (5 bases). With 6 bases removed from V and 5 bases from J, the gap between germline ends came to 16 bases. Germline V lookup: CDR1 SGHVS, CDR2 FQNEAQ. This CDR3 is 14 amino acids long. CDR3 DNA: TGTGCCAGCAGTGCCCCTGGGACTGGGTATGGCTACACCTTC. Protein product: CASSAPGTGYGYTF.

The CDR3 bases are TGTGCCAGCACCCCGTGGGGGACAGTCAGGCAGTACTTC. Its translation is CASTPWGTVRQYF. The J gene is TRBJ2-7, the V gene TRBV5-4; 7 bases fit TRBD1. The CDR3 has 13 amino acids. V shed 6 bases and J 9 bases; nucleotides not matched to a gene: 12. Germline CDR1 is SGHNT and CDR2 is YYREEE (reference sequence).

The chain has TRBV6-5 and TRBJ2-3; D is uncertain. This CDR3 contains 12 residues. Trimming took off 6 bases at V and 0 bases at J, with 4 bases between the two ends. Per germline, CDR1 MNHEY and CDR2 SVGAGI. The DNA of the CDR3 is TGTGCCAGCAGGGCTAGCACAGATACGCAGTATTTT. It encodes CASRASTDTQYF.

This clone has only a few counts. The chain is built from TRBV5-1 and TRBJ2-3; TRBD2 matches at 12 bases. The V gene end was trimmed by 4 bases and the J gene end by 5 bases; junction bases not matched to a gene: 11. The CDR3 is 17 amino acids. Germline CDR1 reads SGHRS; CDR2 reads YFSETQ. The CDR3 DNA reads as TGCGCCAGCAGCCTGGGGCTAGCGGGAGGGACCCAAGATACGCAGTATTTT. Amino acids: CASSLGLAGGTQDTQYF.

The rearrangement uses TRBV6-5 and TRBJ1-3, with D hard to call. The CDR3 loop spans 15 amino acids. The ends were cut back, 0 bases at V and 0 bases at J, with 6 bases in the middle. CDR1 MNHEY and CDR2 SVGAGI come from the germline V gene. The DNA of the CDR3 is TGTGCCAGCAGTTACTCGAGTGGCTCTGGAAACACCATATATTTT. This codes for CASSYSSGSGNTIYF.